Listed below are T cell receptor beta chains from one sample, sequenced in a study of CD8+ T cells in alopecia areata. The data were produced by immunoSEQ multiplex PCR, yet TCRdb's version contains in-frame clones alone and is incomplete. The sample holds 150,000 or so clones, about 90% seen once. Specimen: CD8+ T cells sorted from blood, collected at week 0. The receptors originated from a human donor with alopecia areata. CDR3s include the opening cysteine and the closing phenylalanine or tryptophan. A D gene is named only where the DNA matches it firmly. Clone size is not always given. Where it is, it says once, few, many or a class for expanded clones.

-	15	TRBV5-1	TRBJ2-7	-	TGCGCCAGCAGCTTGAAACGGGACAATTCCTACGAGCAGTACTTC	CASSLKRDNSYEQYF
-	17	TRBV9	TRBJ2-2	TRBD2	TGTGCCAGCAGCGCCGGACTAGCGGGAACCAACACCGGGGAGCTGTTTTTT	CASSAGLAGTNTGELFF
-	15	TRBV5-6	TRBJ2-6	-	TGTGCCAGCAGCTTCTATTCCTCTGGGGCCAACGTCCTGACTTTC	CASSFYSSGANVLTF
-	16	TRBV7-9	TRBJ2-3	-	TGTGCCAGCAGCTTAGCATGGGGCACCGTTCAAGATACGCAGTATTTT	CASSLAWGTVQDTQYF
once	15	TRBV5-1	TRBJ2-3	TRBD1	TGCGCCAGCAGCACGATGACAGGGTCAACGGATACGCAGTATTTT	CASSTMTGSTDTQYF
-	11	TRBV7-2	TRBJ1-2	-	TGTGCCAGCAAACAGGCCGATGGCTACACCTTC	CASKQADGYTF
-	12	TRBV9	TRBJ2-1	-	TGTGCCAGCAGCAGGACGGGGGATGAGCAGTTCTTC	CASSRTGDEQFF
-	14	TRBV7-9	TRBJ2-7	TRBD2	TGTGCCAGCAGCAAGGGACTAGCGAGTTACGAGCAGTACTTC	CASSKGLASYEQYF
-	15	TRBV4-1	TRBJ2-2	TRBD1	TGCGCCAGCAGCCGCGGGACAGGGGTGACCGGGGAGCTGTTTTTT	CASSRGTGVTGELFF
-	13	TRBV11-3	TRBJ2-3	-	TGTGCCAGCAGCTTATATATGGGAGATACGCAGTATTTT	CASSLYMGDTQYF
-	14	TRBV10-3	TRBJ2-1	TRBD2	TGTGCCATCAGTGAGCCCACTAGCGTGAATGAGCAGTTCTTC	CAISEPTSVNEQFF
-	13	TRBV6-5	TRBJ2-1	-	TGTGCCAGCAGTTACGACCAATCCAATGAGCAGTTCTTC	CASSYDQSNEQFF
-	12	TRBV6-6	TRBJ1-2	-	TGTGCCAGCGACCTCCCAGGGGATGGCTACACCTTC	CASDLPGDGYTF
-	11	TRBV29-1	TRBJ2-7	-	TGCAGCGTTGATTCGGGTTACGAGCAGTACTTC	CSVDSGYEQYF
-	15	TRBV7-9	TRBJ2-4	TRBD1	TGTGCCAGCAGCTCTCCCGGACAGGGAAGGGACATTCAGTACTTC	CASSSPGQGRDIQYF
-	18	TRBV2	TRBJ2-3	TRBD2	TGTGCCAGCAGGAAGCGACTAGCGGGGGCCTCCTATCTGTATACGCAGTATTTT	CASRKRLAGASYLYTQYF
-	16	TRBV2	TRBJ2-5	TRBD2	TGTGCCAGCAGTGAAGGGGGGGAGGGCCCTTTGGAGACCCAGTACTTC	CASSEGGEGPLETQYF
-	11	TRBV30	TRBJ2-7	-	TGTGCCTGGACGGCAGGGGCCGAGCAGTACTTC	CAWTAGAEQYF
-	17	TRBV19	TRBJ2-1	TRBD1	TGTGCCAGTACAACCGAGGGACAGGGGAGCTCCTACAATGAGCAGTTCTTC	CASTTEGQGSSYNEQFF
-	15	TRBV19	TRBJ2-2	-	TGTGCCAGTAGTACCATAGCGACGAACACCGGGGAGCTGTTTTTT	CASSTIATNTGELFF
-	14	TRBV7-6	TRBJ2-5	-	TGTGCCAGCAGCCTAACAGGGCCCGAAGAGACCCAGTACTTC	CASSLTGPEETQYF
-	11	TRBV6-5	TRBJ1-1	-	TGTGCCAGCAGTTACGGGGGTGAAGCTTTCTTT	CASSYGGEAFF
-	18	TRBV7-2	TRBJ2-7	TRBD1	TGTGCCAGCAGCTCCACCGGGACAGGGTATGCCGAAAGCTACGAGCAGTACTTC	CASSSTGTGYAESYEQYF
-	13	TRBV7-3	TRBJ2-7	-	TGTGCCAGCAGCTTATGGAAAGGCTACGAGCAGTACTTC	CASSLWKGYEQYF
-	13	TRBV9	TRBJ2-5	-	TGTGCCAGCAGCCCCCGCAGCCAAGAGACCCAGTACTTC	CASSPRSQETQYF
-	15	TRBV7-8	TRBJ2-1	-	TGTGCCAGCAGCTTAGAGCTACTAATCTCTTATGAGCAGTTCTTC	CASSLELLISYEQFF
-	13	TRBV5-4	TRBJ2-1	-	TGTGCCAGCAGCCCTCCTGAGGACGAAGAGCAGTTCTTC	CASSPPEDEEQFF
-	12	TRBV7-2	TRBJ2-1	-	TGTGCCAGCAGCTTAGGGGGGGATGAGCAGTTCTTC	CASSLGGDEQFF
-	18	TRBV19	TRBJ1-1	-	TGTGCCAGTAGTATATCCCCCCGGGTAGGGGAACTTGACACTGAAGCTTTCTTT	CASSISPRVGELDTEAFF
-	13	TRBV7-2	TRBJ2-7	-	TGTGCCAGCAGCTCCAACAGGGACTACGAGCAGTACTTC	CASSSNRDYEQYF
-	17	TRBV10-3	TRBJ1-1	TRBD1	TGTGCCAGACACAATATTATAACAGGGGGAGGAAACACTGAAGCTTTCTTT	CARHNIITGGGNTEAFF
-	15	TRBV19	TRBJ2-7	-	TGTGCCAGTAGTATATCCGACTACCAAAACTACGAGCAGTACTTC	CASSISDYQNYEQYF
-	11	TRBV27	TRBJ2-1	TRBD1	TGTGCCAGCACCAAAGACAGGGTTTGGTTCTTC	CASTKDRVWFF
-	15	TRBV29-1	TRBJ2-4	-	TGCAGCGTTGAGTCGAAGGGTCGTCGCAAAAACATTCAGTACTTC	CSVESKGRRKNIQYF
once	17	TRBV7-9	TRBJ2-3	TRBD2	TGTGCCAGCAGCTTAGCGCTAGCGGGGGTTCCCACAGATACGCAGTATTTT	CASSLALAGVPTDTQYF
-	15	TRBV11-2	TRBJ2-7	TRBD1	TGTGCCAGCAGCTTAGATGGCGGGACAGGGACCGAGCAGTACTTC	CASSLDGGTGTEQYF
-	12	TRBV29-1	TRBJ2-7	TRBD1	TGCAGCGTTGAGGGGGACAGGGCCGAGCAGTACTTC	CSVEGDRAEQYF
-	14	TRBV11-2	TRBJ1-1	-	TGTGCCAGCAGCTTAGGCCAGGAGAACACTGAAGCTTTCTTT	CASSLGQENTEAFF
-	16	TRBV6-5	TRBJ2-3	-	TGTGCCAGCAGTTATTTGGGGACACCAAGCACAGATACGCAGTATTTT	CASSYLGTPSTDTQYF
-	14	TRBV10-2	TRBJ1-1	-	TGCGCCAGCACCCCGGGGCCCCCGAACACTGAAGCTTTCTTT	CASTPGPPNTEAFF
-	12	TRBV2	TRBJ2-2	-	TGTGCCACCCTGGGCGGGACCGGGGAGCTGTTTTTT	CATLGGTGELFF
-	18	TRBV7-9	TRBJ2-2	TRBD1	TGTGCCAGCATCTTTCGAGGGACACAGGGGGAGTACACCGGGGAGCTGTTTTTT	CASIFRGTQGEYTGELFF
-	14	TRBV27	TRBJ2-1	-	TGTGCCAGCAGCGCCCAACAGACCTTCAATGAGCAGTTCTTC	CASSAQQTFNEQFF
few	14	TRBV14	TRBJ2-1	-	TGTGCCAGCAGCCAAGGACAGCTTTACAATGAGCAGTTCTTC	CASSQGQLYNEQFF
once	15	TRBV11-2	TRBJ2-3	-	TGTGCCAGCAGCCCCGGGGGCTCGAGCACAGATACGCAGTATTTT	CASSPGGSSTDTQYF
once	13	TRBV29-1	TRBJ1-5	-	TGCAGCGTCGTCGTCAGTTTTGATCAGCCCCAGCATTTT	CSVVVSFDQPQHF